The 14 T cell receptor beta chains presented below share a single source sample, sequenced in a study of cytomegalovirus exposure and HLA in healthy donors. Primers included in the PCR were 60 Vbeta and 13 Jbeta primers. The protocol was immunoSEQ multiplex PCR, while the TCRdb copy is restricted to in-frame clones and leaves out a portion. The sample has approximately 100,000 clones. Specimen: PBMCs. All receptors come from a man aged 45-65 years in good health and CMV-seropositive.

The chain links TRBV11-3 to TRBJ2-1, with TRBD2 identical over 7 bases. V shed 5 bases, J shed 5 bases, and the junction held 6 bases outside the gene matches. The germline V gene has CDR1 SGHNT and CDR2 YENEEA. The CDR3 sequence is 14 residues long. In nucleotides, the CDR3 is TGTGCCAGCAGCCGAGCGGGATGGGACAATGAGCAGTTCTTC. Translation: CASSRAGWDNEQFF. The whole variable domain, filled in from reference TRBV11-3 and TRBJ2-1, reads EAGVVQSPRYKIIEKKQPVAFWCNPISGHNTLYWYLQNLGQGPELLIRYENEEAVDDSQLPKDRFSAERLKGVDSTLKIQPAELGDSAVYLCASSRAGWDNEQFFGPGTRLTVL.

The chain couples TRBV9 to TRBJ2-3, with D possibly TRBD2 on 6 matching bases. Per germline, CDR1 SGDLS and CDR2 YYNGEE. With 2 bases removed from V and 5 bases from J, the gap between germline ends came to 18 bases. The CDR3 loop spans 16 amino acids. This CDR3 reads CASSVTGRGIRDTQYF. The CDR3 DNA reads TGTGCCAGCAGCGTGACGGGGCGCGGGATAAGAGATACGCAGTATTTT.

This sequence joins TRBV9 and TRBJ1-1; the D gene is possibly TRBD1 (5 bases). The V end lost 4 bases, the J end lost 5 bases, and 18 bases lay between the germline ends. CDR1 and CDR2 from the germline V gene are SGDLS and YYNGEE. The CDR3 is made up of 15 amino acids. This chain's CDR3 is CASSPNLGGVTEAFF. CDR3 nucleotide sequence: TGTGCCAGCAGCCCGAACCTGGGGGGGGTTACTGAAGCTTTCTTT.

The V and J genes are TRBV5-1 and TRBJ2-1; 9 nucleotides line up with TRBD1. The V gene's germline CDR1 is SGHRS and CDR2 YFSETQ. The CDR3 totals 16 residues. The V and J ends lost 0 bases and 4 bases, in that order; junction bases with no gene match: 5. CDR3 in amino acids: CASSLVVTGGYNEQFF. CDR3 sequence (DNA): TGCGCCAGCAGCTTGGTTGTGACAGGGGGTTACAATGAGCAGTTCTTC.

The rearrangement joins TRBV5-1 to TRBJ2-7; 8 nucleotides match TRBD1. The CDR3 has 15 residues. J lost 1 base, V lost 0 bases, and 3 bases had no gene match. Germline lookup yields CDR1 SGHRS and CDR2 YFSETQ. The CDR3 nucleotides are TGCGCCAGCAGCTTGGGCCGGGACAGGTCCTACGAGCAGTACTTC. Its translation: CASSLGRDRSYEQYF.

The chain couples TRBV5-6 to TRBJ1-5, with 7 bases that match TRBD1. CDR3 size: 14 residues. Germline loops: CDR1 SGHDT, CDR2 YYEEEE. V gave up 2 bases and J gave up 3 bases; unmatched junction bases: 2. The CDR3 DNA reads TGTGCCAGCAGCTTTGGACAGGTCAATCAGCCCCAGCATTTT. Protein: CASSFGQVNQPQHF. The full variable domain, its missing parts supplied by reference TRBV5-6 and TRBJ1-5, is DAGVTQSPTHLIKTRGQQVTLRCSPKSGHDTVSWYQQALGQGPQFIFQYYEEEERQRGNFPDRFSGHQFPNYSSELNVNALLLGDSALYLCASSFGQVNQPQHFGDGTRLSIL.

The J gene is TRBJ1-6, the V gene TRBV6-5; D gene uncertain. From germline, CDR1 is MNHEY and CDR2 SVGAGI. CDR3 length equals 16 residues. V dropped 0 bases and J dropped 9 bases, with 15 bases sitting between them. CDR3 in DNA: TGTGCCAGCAGTTACTCAGGAGGTATCTCCGCTTCACCCCTCCACTTT. Residues: CASSYSGGISASPLHF.

This sequence joins TRBV5-6 and TRBJ2-1; TRBD2 matches 12 bases. CDR1 and CDR2 from the germline V gene are SGHDT and YYEEEE. Trimming took 4 bases from V and 6 from J; bases not matched to a gene: 5. The CDR3 consists of 15 residues. The CDR3 loop reads CASSTGLAGRNEQFF. DNA of the CDR3: TGTGCCAGCAGCACAGGACTAGCGGGACGCAATGAGCAGTTCTTC.

The V and J genes are TRBV29-1 and TRBJ1-2; D gene unclear. V was pared by 3 bases and J by 2 bases, with 16 bases between. CDR1 is SQVTM, CDR2 ANQGSEA, per germline. This CDR3 region has 15 residues. The CDR3 region is CSVDFGNHLNYGYTF. DNA for the CDR3: TGCAGCGTTGATTTTGGTAATCACTTGAACTATGGCTACACCTTC. The variable domain in full, with the rest retrieved from reference TRBV29-1 and TRBJ1-2, is SAVISQKPSRDICQRGTSLTIQCQVDSQVTMMFWYRQQPGQSLTLIATANQGSEATYESGFVIDKFPISRPNLTFSTLTVSNMSPEDSSIYLCSVDFGNHLNYGYTFGSGTRLTVV.

J is TRBJ1-4 and V is TRBV2, with 9 bases fitting TRBD1. CDR1 and CDR2 from the germline V gene are SNHLY and FYNNEI. V lost 4 bases to trimming and J lost 8 bases; unmatched junction nucleotides: 2. CDR3 size: 13 residues. The CDR3 bases are TGTGCCAGCAGTGGCGGGACAGGGGAAAAACTGTTTTTT. Residues: CASSGGTGEKLFF.

The chain carries TRBV29-1 and TRBJ2-1; 9 bases are a match to TRBD1. The junction had 16 bases not matched to a gene; V was cut back by 5 bases and J by 5 bases. Germline V lookup: CDR1 SQVTM, CDR2 ANQGSEA. This CDR3 spans 17 amino acids. For the CDR3, the DNA is TGCAGCGTTCGTCCCGGGACAGGGATGGGGACTGACAATGAGCAGTTCTTC. It specifies CSVRPGTGMGTDNEQFF.

The chain is built from TRBV30 and TRBJ2-3, with D maybe TRBD1 (6 bases). V lost 3 bases to trimming and J lost 6 bases, with 7 bases between them. The V gene's germline CDR1 is GTSNPN and CDR2 SVGIG (reference sequence). CDR3 length equals 11 residues. CDR3 amino acids: CAWRQGDTQYF. DNA for the CDR3: TGTGCCTGGAGGCAGGGGGATACGCAGTATTTT.

The chain uses TRBV6-1 and TRBJ2-7, with 8 nucleotides matching TRBD1. With V trimmed by 2 bases and J by 2 bases, 11 bases remained unmatched. Germline CDR1 MNHNS, CDR2 SASEGT. The CDR3 loop spans 17 amino acids. The CDR3 loop is CASSEKTGVIRAYEQYF. Written as DNA, the CDR3 is TGTGCCAGCAGTGAAAAGACAGGGGTTATTAGGGCCTACGAGCAGTACTTC.

The rearrangement joins TRBV30 to TRBJ1-5; TRBD1 is a possible D gene (6 bases). Trimming removed 4 bases at V and 6 bases at J, with 16 bases between. CDR1 and CDR2 from the germline V gene are GTSNPN and SVGIG (reference sequence). The CDR3 has 14 amino acids. This CDR3 is CAWKRGGGGQPQHF. DNA of the CDR3: TGTGCCTGGAAACGGGGGGGCGGTGGTCAGCCCCAGCATTTT.